These T cell receptor beta chains were read from a single sample in a study of cytomegalovirus exposure and HLA in healthy donors. The repertoire was sequenced with immunoSEQ multiplex PCR; TCRdb's copy has only in-frame clones and lacks some. This repertoire includes over 75,000 clones. The source material was PBMCs. These receptors were obtained from a girl aged 5-17 years in good health and CMV-seropositive. Each CDR3 is given with its conserved first and last residue. Each record gives: V gene, D gene, J gene, CDR3 DNA, CDR3 protein. D genes are given only for firm matches.

TRBV28	-	TRBJ2-5	TGTGCCAGCAGTTTCTTGGGCCTAAACTTAGTAGAGACCCAGTACTTC	CASSFLGLNLVETQYF
TRBV9	TRBD1	TRBJ1-6	TGTGCCAGCAGCGCCCGGACAGGGGACTCACCCCTCCACTTT	CASSARTGDSPLHF
TRBV28	-	TRBJ2-1	TGTGCCAGCAGTTTAATTTGGCAGAGGCTGGCAGATAACAATGAGCAGTTCTTC	CASSLIWQRLADNNEQFF
TRBV5-4	-	TRBJ2-7	TGTGCCAGCAGCTTGGCCTTAGGACTCGGGACCTACGAGCAGTACTTC	CASSLALGLGTYEQYF
TRBV2	-	TRBJ2-5	TGTGCCAGCAGAAGGGGTGAAGAGACCCAGTACTTC	CASRRGEETQYF
TRBV15	TRBD2	TRBJ2-3	TGTGCCACCAGTCCGACTAGCGGACCTAGCACAGATACGCAGTATTTT	CATSPTSGPSTDTQYF
TRBV18	-	TRBJ2-5	TGTGCCAGCTCACCACCGAACAAGACCCAGTACTTC	CASSPPNKTQYF
TRBV2	-	TRBJ1-4	TGTGCCAGCAGTGAGCAAACATTCAATGAAAAACTGTTTTTT	CASSEQTFNEKLFF
TRBV4-2	-	TRBJ2-1	TGTGCCAGCAGCCAAGAGGGTCCGGGAAAGGCAAACAATGAGCAGTTCTTC	CASSQEGPGKANNEQFF
TRBV4-2	TRBD1	TRBJ2-3	TGTGCCAGCAGCCAAGAGGTCTACAGGGGGGATACGCAGTATTTT	CASSQEVYRGDTQYF
TRBV9	TRBD2	TRBJ2-7	TGTGCCAGCAGCGTAGGTAGCGGGAGTGCGGCCTACGAGCAGTACTTC	CASSVGSGSAAYEQYF
TRBV4-2	TRBD2	TRBJ2-1	TGTGCCAGCAGCCTCCGGACTAGCGACCCTGCCAATGAGCAGTTCTTC	CASSLRTSDPANEQFF
TRBV11-3	-	TRBJ2-2	TGTGCCAGCAGCTTAATGGACAGCGCGAACACCGGGGAGCTGTTTTTT	CASSLMDSANTGELFF
TRBV7-9	TRBD1	TRBJ2-7	TGTGCCAGCAGCCCCCGGGACAGGGTCTACGAGCAGTACTTC	CASSPRDRVYEQYF
TRBV9	TRBD1	TRBJ2-2	TGTGCCAGCAGCGGGGACAGGGGGCAGACCGGGGAGCTGTTTTTT	CASSGDRGQTGELFF
TRBV5-6	-	TRBJ1-6	TGTGCCAGCAGCTTGGGGGTCAGCGTGTCACCCCTCCACTTT	CASSLGVSVSPLHF
TRBV4-3	-	TRBJ2-7	TGCGCCAGCAGCCAAGATCAGGACAGATACTACGAGCAGTACTTC	CASSQDQDRYYEQYF
TRBV7-6	TRBD2	TRBJ2-1	TGTGCCAGCAGCTCCCCAGCGGGGGGTGGGGACAATGAGCAGTTCTTC	CASSSPAGGGDNEQFF
TRBV5-1	TRBD1	TRBJ2-7	TGCGCCAGCAGCTTGGTAATGGGACAGATTTACGAGCAGTACTTC	CASSLVMGQIYEQYF
TRBV6-6	-	TRBJ1-1	TGTGCCAGCAGTTACGAAGGCAGGGTCGGCACTGAAGCTTTCTTT	CASSYEGRVGTEAFF
TRBV4-3	TRBD1	TRBJ2-2	TGCGCCAGCAGCCCAGGGGGCATACAGGGTAACACCGGGGAGCTGTTTTTT	CASSPGGIQGNTGELFF
TRBV28	-	TRBJ2-2	TGTGCCAGTATAACTACAGGGCCCGGGGAGCTGTTTTTT	CASITTGPGELFF
TRBV14	TRBD1	TRBJ1-6	TGTGCCAGTGGACAGGGATTTTCACCCCTCCACTTT	CASGQGFSPLHF
TRBV4-1	-	TRBJ2-7	TGCGCCAGCAGCCAAGCTGACAGAAACGGGGAGCAGTACTTC	CASSQADRNGEQYF
TRBV4-2	TRBD1	TRBJ1-5	TGTGCCAGCAGCCAGGCGGGCAGGGGGCCGGGGGAGCCCCAGCATTTT	CASSQAGRGPGEPQHF